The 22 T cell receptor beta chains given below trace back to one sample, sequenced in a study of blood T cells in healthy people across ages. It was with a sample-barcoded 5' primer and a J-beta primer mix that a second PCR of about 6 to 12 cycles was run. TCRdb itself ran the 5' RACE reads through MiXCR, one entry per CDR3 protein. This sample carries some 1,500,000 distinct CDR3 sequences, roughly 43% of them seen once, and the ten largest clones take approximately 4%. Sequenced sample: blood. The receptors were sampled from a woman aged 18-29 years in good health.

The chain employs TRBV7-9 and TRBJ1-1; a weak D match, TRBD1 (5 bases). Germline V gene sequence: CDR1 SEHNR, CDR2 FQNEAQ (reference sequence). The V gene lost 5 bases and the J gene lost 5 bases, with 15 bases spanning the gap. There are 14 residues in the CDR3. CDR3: CASSDLRGKTEAFF. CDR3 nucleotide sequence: TGTGCCAGCAGCGATCTTCGGGGGAAGACTGAAGCTTTCTTT.

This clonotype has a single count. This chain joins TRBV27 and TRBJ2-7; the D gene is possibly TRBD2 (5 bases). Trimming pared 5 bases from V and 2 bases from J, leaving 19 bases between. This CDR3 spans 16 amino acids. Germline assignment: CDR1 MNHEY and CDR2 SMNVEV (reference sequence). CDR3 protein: CASSPRPEGLPYEQYF. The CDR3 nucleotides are TGTGCCAGCAGTCCGCGACCAGAGGGTTTGCCCTACGAGCAGTACTTC.

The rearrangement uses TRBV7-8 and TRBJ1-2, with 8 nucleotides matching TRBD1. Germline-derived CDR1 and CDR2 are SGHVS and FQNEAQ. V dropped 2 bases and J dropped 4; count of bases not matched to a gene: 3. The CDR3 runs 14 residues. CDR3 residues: CASSLRTGTYGYTF. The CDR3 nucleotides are TGTGCCAGCAGCTTAAGGACAGGGACCTATGGCTACACCTTC. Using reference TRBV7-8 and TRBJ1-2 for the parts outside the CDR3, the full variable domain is GAGVSQSPRYKVAKRGQDVALRCDPISGHVSLFWYQQALGQGPEFLTYFQNEAQLDKSGLPSDRFFAERPEGSVSTLKIQRTQQEDSAVYLCASSLRTGTYGYTFGSGTRLTVV.

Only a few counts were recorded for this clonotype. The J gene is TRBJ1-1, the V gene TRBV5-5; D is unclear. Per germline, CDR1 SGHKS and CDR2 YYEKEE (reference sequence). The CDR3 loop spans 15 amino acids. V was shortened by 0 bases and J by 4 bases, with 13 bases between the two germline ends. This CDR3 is CASSLATQSSTEAFF. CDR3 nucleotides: TGTGCCAGCAGCTTGGCCACACAGTCGAGCACTGAAGCTTTCTTT.

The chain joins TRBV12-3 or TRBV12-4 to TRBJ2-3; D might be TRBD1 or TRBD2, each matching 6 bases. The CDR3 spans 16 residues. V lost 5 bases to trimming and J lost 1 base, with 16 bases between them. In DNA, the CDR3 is TGTGCCAGCAGTCCCACGAGGGGGACTGGCACAGATACGCAGTATTTT. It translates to CASSPTRGTGTDTQYF.

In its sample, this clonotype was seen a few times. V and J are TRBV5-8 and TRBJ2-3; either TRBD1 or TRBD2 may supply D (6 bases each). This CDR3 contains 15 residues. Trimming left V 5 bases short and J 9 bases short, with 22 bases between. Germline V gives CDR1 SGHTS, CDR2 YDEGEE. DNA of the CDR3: TGTGCCAGCAGTCAGGTTACCCACATGGGGGGCACGCAGTATTTT. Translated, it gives CASSQVTHMGGTQYF.

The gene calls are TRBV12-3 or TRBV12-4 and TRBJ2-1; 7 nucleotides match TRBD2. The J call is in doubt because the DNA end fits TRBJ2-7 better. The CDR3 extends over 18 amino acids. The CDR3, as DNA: TGTGCCAGCCCCGTGAGGCCCGGACGTCGGGAGGTTTACAATGAGCAGTACTTC. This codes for CASPVRPGRREVYNEQYF.

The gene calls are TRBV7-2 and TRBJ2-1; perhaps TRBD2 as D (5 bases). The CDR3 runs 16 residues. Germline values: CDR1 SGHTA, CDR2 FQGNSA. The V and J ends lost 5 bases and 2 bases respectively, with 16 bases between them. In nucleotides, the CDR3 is TGTGCCAGCAGCCTTAGCAATACTAGGACCTACAATGAGCAGTTCTTC. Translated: CASSLSNTRTYNEQFF.

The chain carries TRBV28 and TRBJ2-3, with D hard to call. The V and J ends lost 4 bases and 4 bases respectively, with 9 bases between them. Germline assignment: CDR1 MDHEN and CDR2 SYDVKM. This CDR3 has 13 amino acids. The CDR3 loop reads CASSSPPPDTQYF. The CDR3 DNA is TGTGCCAGCAGTTCCCCCCCCCCAGATACGCAGTATTTT.

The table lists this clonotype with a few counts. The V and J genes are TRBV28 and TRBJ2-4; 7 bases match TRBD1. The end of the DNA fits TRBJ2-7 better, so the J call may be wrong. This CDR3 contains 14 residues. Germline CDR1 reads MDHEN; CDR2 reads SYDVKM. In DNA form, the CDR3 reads TGTGCCAGCAGTTTATCAAACAGGGGCTTCGAGCAGTACTTC. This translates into CASSLSNRGFEQYF.

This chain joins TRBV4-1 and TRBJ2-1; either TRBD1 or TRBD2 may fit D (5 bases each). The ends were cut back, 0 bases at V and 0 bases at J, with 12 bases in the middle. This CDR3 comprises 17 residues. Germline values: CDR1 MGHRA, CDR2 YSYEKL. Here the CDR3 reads CASSQDKSGSSYNEQFF. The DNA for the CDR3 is TGCGCCAGCAGCCAAGATAAGTCAGGGAGCTCCTACAATGAGCAGTTCTTC.

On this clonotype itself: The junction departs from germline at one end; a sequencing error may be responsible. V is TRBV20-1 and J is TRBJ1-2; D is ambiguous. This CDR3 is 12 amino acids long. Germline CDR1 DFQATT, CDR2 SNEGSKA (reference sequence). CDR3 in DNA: TGCAGGGCTAGAGTCCCCGGCTATGGCTACACCTTC. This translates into CRARVPGYGYTF.

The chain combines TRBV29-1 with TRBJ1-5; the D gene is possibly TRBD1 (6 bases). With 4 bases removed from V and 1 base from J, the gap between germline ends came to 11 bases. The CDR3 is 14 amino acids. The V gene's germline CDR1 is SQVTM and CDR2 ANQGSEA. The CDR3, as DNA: TGCAGCGTTGCCGTAGGGGGAAGCAATCAGCCCCAGCATTTT. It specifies CSVAVGGSNQPQHF.

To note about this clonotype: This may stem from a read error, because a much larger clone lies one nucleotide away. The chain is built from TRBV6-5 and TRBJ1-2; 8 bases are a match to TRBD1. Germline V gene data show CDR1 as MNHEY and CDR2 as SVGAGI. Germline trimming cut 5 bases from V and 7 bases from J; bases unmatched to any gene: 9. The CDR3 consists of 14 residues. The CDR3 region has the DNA TGTGCCAGCAGTCCCGGGACAGGCTACTGTGGCTACACCTTC. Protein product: CASSPGTGYCGYTF.

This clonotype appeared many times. The CDR3, as DNA: TGCGCCAGCAGCCAAGACGCACTTTACAATGAGCAGTTCTTC. Its translation is CASSQDALYNEQFF. The chain carries TRBV4-3 and TRBJ2-1, with unresolved D. The germline V and J ends were trimmed by 0 bases and 4 bases, with 7 bases remaining between them. CDR1 is LGHNA and CDR2 is YSLEER in the germline V gene. This CDR3 contains 14 residues.

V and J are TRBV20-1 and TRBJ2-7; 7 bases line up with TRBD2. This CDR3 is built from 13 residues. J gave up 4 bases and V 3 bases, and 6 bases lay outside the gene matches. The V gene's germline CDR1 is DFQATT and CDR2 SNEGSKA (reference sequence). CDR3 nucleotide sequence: TGCAGTGCTAGGCGCGGGAGCGGATACGAGCAGTACTTC. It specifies CSARRGSGYEQYF.

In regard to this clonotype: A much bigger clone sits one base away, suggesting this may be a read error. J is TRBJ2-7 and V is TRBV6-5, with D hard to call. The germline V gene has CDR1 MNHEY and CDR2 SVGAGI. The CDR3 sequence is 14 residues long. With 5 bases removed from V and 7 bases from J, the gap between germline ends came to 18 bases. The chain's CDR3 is CASSEFWGGDEQYF. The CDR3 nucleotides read TGTGCCAGCAGTGAATTCTGGGGTGGGGATGAGCAGTACTTC.

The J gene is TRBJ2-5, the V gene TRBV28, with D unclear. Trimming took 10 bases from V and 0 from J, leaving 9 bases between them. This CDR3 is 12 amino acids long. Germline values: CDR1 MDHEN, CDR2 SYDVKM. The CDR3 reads CATVGDQETQYF. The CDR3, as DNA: TGTGCCACCGTTGGGGACCAAGAGACCCAGTACTTC.

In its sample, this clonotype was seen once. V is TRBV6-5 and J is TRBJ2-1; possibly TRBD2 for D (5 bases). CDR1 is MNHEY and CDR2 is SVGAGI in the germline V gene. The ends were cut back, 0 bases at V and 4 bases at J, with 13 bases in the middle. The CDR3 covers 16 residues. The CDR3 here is CASSYSTGFIYNEQFF. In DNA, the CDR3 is TGTGCCAGCAGTTACTCGACGGGATTTATATACAATGAGCAGTTCTTC.

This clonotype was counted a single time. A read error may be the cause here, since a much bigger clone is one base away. CDR3 DNA sequence: TGCAGTGCGATGACTAGCGAGAGTACCTACAATGAGCAGTTCTTC. Translating gives CSAMTSESTYNEQFF. The J gene is TRBJ2-1, the V gene TRBV20-1, with 8 positions matching TRBD2. Germline trimming cut 6 bases from V and 2 bases from J; bases unmatched to any gene: 9. The CDR3 covers 15 residues. Germline V CDR1 and CDR2: DFQATT, SNEGSKA (reference sequence).

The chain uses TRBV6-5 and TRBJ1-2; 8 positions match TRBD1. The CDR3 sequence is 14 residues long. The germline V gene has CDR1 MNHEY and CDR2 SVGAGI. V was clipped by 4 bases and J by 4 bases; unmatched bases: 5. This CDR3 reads CASSSTGVSYGYTF. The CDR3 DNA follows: TGTGCCAGCAGTTCGACAGGGGTCAGCTATGGCTACACCTTC.

This CDR3 reads CASSPEGLYNSPLHF. CDR3 nucleotide sequence: TGTGCCAGCTCACCGGAGGGACTTTATAATTCACCCCTCCACTTT. The chain joins TRBV18 to TRBJ1-6, with D maybe TRBD1 (5 bases). CDR1 is KGHSH, CDR2 LQKENI, per germline. CDR3 size: 15 residues. Trimming left V 3 bases short and J 4 bases short, with 10 bases between. The variable domain in full, completed from reference TRBV18 and TRBJ1-6, reads NAGVMQNPRHLVRRRGQEARLRCSPMKGHSHVYWYRQLPEEGLKFMVYLQKENIIDESGMPKERFSAEFPKEGPSILRIQQVVRGDSAAYFCASSPEGLYNSPLHFGNGTRLTVT.